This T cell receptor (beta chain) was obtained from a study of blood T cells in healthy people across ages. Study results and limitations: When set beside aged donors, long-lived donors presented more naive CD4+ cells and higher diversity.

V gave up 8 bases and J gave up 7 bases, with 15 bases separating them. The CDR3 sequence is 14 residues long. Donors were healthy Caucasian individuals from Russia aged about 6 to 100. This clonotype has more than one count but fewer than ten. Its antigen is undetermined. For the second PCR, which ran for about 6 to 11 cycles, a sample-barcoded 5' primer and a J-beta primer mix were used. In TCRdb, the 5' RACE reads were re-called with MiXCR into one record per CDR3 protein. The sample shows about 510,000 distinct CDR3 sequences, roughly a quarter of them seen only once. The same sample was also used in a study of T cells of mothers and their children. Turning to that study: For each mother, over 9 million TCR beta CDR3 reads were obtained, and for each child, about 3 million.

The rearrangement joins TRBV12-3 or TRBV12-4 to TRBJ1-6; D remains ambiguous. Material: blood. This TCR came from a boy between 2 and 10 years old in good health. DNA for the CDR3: TGTGCCAGCTCCCAAACCGGGTTCAATTCACCCCTCCACTTT. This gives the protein CASSQTGFNSPLHF.